These T cell receptor beta chains were read from a single sample in a study of response to subunit inactivated influenza vaccine. TCRdb reanalysed the RT-PCR reads using MiXCR and keeps one entry per CDR3 protein. Among fewer than 550,000 distinct CDR3 sequences, roughly 23% were seen once, and the ten largest hold around 2%. The sample consisted of CD4+ T cells sorted from PBMCs, taken about 5 days after vaccination. The source of these receptors is a man aged 45-60 years who received an inactivated influenza vaccine. Each CDR3 is given with its conserved first and last residue. The D gene is left open where the match is weak. Some rows mark clone size as missing; the rest say once, few, many or name a class of expanded clone.

>15|-|TRBV12-3/TRBV12-4|-|TRBJ2-3
TGTGCCAGCAGTTTAGGGAGGGGGCGAGTGGATACGCAGTATTTT
CASSLGRGRVDTQYF
>13|-|TRBV20-1|-|TRBJ2-7
TGCAGTGCTAGAGCGACAGGACGCTACGAGCAGTACTTC
CSARATGRYEQYF
>13|few|TRBV20-1|TRBD2|TRBJ2-1
TGCAGTGCTAGAGCCCCTAGCGGAGGTGAGCAGTTCTTC
CSARAPSGGEQFF
>14|-|TRBV29-1|-|TRBJ2-5
TGCAGCGTTGAGGCCAGGGCGTACCAAGAGACCCAGTACTTC
CSVEARAYQETQYF
>15|-|TRBV4-2|TRBD2|TRBJ2-1
TGTGCCAGCAGCCACGGGACTAGCGGCTACAATGAGCAGTTCTTC
CASSHGTSGYNEQFF
>15|-|TRBV9|-|TRBJ2-2
TGTGCCAGCAGCCCGGGGGGACACTTCCCCGGGGAGCTGTTTTTT
CASSPGGHFPGELFF
>13|few|TRBV20-1|-|TRBJ2-1
TGCAGTGCCCAGGCGGGGTTCTACAATGAGCAGTTCTTC
CSAQAGFYNEQFF
>13|-|TRBV10-3|-|TRBJ1-1
TGTGCCATCAGGCCCGGGACCAACACTGAAGCTTTCTTT
CAIRPGTNTEAFF
>12|-|TRBV28|-|TRBJ2-7
TGTGCCAGCAGTCGATCCAGGGTTGAGCAGTACTTC
CASSRSRVEQYF
>11|-|TRBV20-1|-|TRBJ1-5
TGCAGTGCTAGAGCCGGGCAGCCCCAGCATTTT
CSARAGQPQHF
>15|-|TRBV3-1|-|TRBJ2-1
TGTGCCAGCAGCCAAGACGGACGGACTAACAATGAGCAGTTCTTC
CASSQDGRTNNEQFF
>14|-|TRBV6-1|-|TRBJ2-2
TGTGCCAGCAGGTCTCCAGGGTTCACCGGGGAGCTGTTTTTT
CASRSPGFTGELFF
>18|-|TRBV6-2/TRBV6-3|-|TRBJ1-5
TGTGCCAGCAGTTACTCTTCCCGGGCTGGGGTGAGCAATCAGCCCCAGCATTTT
CASSYSSRAGVSNQPQHF
>12|few|TRBV20-1|-|TRBJ2-3
TGCAGTGCTAGCTCCAGGCTAGATACGCAGTATTTT
CSASSRLDTQYF
>12|few|TRBV24-1|-|TRBJ1-2
TGTGCCACCAGTGACACGACGGATGGCTACACCTTC
CATSDTTDGYTF
>17|few|TRBV7-9|-|TRBJ2-3
TGTGCCAGCAGCCCTGGATCGACGGCCGCTAGCACAGATACGCAGTATTTT
CASSPGSTAASTDTQYF
>12|many|TRBV7-8|-|TRBJ2-7
TGTGCCAGCAGCCGCTGGGTTGGGGAGCAGTACTTC
CASSRWVGEQYF
>15|-|TRBV4-3|-|TRBJ2-3
TGCGCCAGCAGCCTCAGGGTTACTAGCACAGATACGCAGTATTTT
CASSLRVTSTDTQYF
>13|-|TRBV29-1|TRBD1|TRBJ1-4
TGCAGCGTTGGAGACAGGGGCGATGAAAAACTGTTTTTT
CSVGDRGDEKLFF
>15|few|TRBV29-1|TRBD2|TRBJ2-5
TGCAGCGTTGAAGGGTTAGCGGGAGGTTGGGAGACCCAGTACTTC
CSVEGLAGGWETQYF
>17|-|TRBV5-1|-|TRBJ2-2
TGCGCCAGCAGCTTGGAAGTTAGGTTCGGGAACACCGGGGAGCTGTTTTTT
CASSLEVRFGNTGELFF
>15|-|TRBV5-1|-|TRBJ1-4
TGCGCCAGCAGCTCTTCGAGGGGATTGAATGAAAAACTGTTTTTT
CASSSSRGLNEKLFF
>14|few|TRBV20-1|TRBD2|TRBJ2-1
TGCAGTGCTAGATCCAGCGGGGGGGCCAATGAGCAGTTCTTC
CSARSSGGANEQFF
>12|-|TRBV7-9|-|TRBJ1-1
TGTGCCAGCAGCTCCCAGGGGTTTGAAGCTTTCTTT
CASSSQGFEAFF
>16|-|TRBV6-2/TRBV6-3|TRBD2|TRBJ2-1
TGTGCCAGCAATTTCGTAACCGGGACTAGTTTCATTGAGCAGTTCTTC
CASNFVTGTSFIEQFF
>15|-|TRBV7-8|-|TRBJ2-1
TGTGCCAGCATCCCGGGACGGGGGTCTAACAATGAGCAGTTCTTC
CASIPGRGSNNEQFF
>15|-|TRBV20-1|TRBD2|TRBJ2-3
TGCAGTGCTAGAGTCTCAGCGGGGCGCACAGATACGCAGTATTTT
CSARVSAGRTDTQYF
>15|-|TRBV12-3/TRBV12-4|TRBD2|TRBJ2-3
TGTGCCAGCAGTTTACAGCGGGGGTTCACAGATACGCAGTATTTT
CASSLQRGFTDTQYF
>16|-|TRBV2|TRBD2|TRBJ2-1
TGTGCCAGCAGTGTATACAGCGGGAGAGCCTACAATGAGCAGTTCTTC
CASSVYSGRAYNEQFF
>13|few|TRBV7-2|-|TRBJ2-3
TGTGCCAGCAGCTTAGGGGTCCCAGATACGCAGTATTTT
CASSLGVPDTQYF